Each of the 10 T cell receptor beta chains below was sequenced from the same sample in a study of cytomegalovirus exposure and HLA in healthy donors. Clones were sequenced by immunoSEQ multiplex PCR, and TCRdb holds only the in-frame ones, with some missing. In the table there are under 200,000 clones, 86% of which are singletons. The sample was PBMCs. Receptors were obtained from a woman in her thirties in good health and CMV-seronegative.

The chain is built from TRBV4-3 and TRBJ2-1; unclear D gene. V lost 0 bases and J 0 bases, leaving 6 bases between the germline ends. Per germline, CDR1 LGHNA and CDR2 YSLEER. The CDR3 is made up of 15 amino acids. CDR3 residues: CASSQDLSSYNEQFF. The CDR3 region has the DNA TGCGCCAGCAGCCAAGATCTAAGCTCCTACAATGAGCAGTTCTTC.

CDR3 loop: CASSLSVGGSGYGSDYEQYF. CDR3 in DNA: TGTGCCAGCAGTTTATCGGTTGGGGGCAGTGGGTACGGGAGTGACTACGAGCAGTACTTC. This chain links TRBV28 with TRBJ2-7; D tentatively reads TRBD1 or TRBD2 (6 bases each). This CDR3 spans 20 amino acids. V shed 1 base and J shed 3 bases, with 28 bases lying between them. Per germline, CDR1 MDHEN and CDR2 SYDVKM.

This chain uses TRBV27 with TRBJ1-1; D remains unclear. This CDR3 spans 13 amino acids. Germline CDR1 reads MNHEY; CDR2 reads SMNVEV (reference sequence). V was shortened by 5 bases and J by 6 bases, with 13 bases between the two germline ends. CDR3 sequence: CASSVGSSAEAFF. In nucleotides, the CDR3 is TGTGCCAGCAGTGTAGGGTCGTCGGCTGAAGCTTTCTTT.

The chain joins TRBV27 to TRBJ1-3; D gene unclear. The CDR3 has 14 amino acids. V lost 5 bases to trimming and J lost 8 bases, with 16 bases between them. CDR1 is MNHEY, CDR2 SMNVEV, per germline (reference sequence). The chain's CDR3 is CASSPLSSGDTIYF. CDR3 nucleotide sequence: TGTGCCAGCAGTCCCCTCTCAAGCGGGGACACCATATATTTT.

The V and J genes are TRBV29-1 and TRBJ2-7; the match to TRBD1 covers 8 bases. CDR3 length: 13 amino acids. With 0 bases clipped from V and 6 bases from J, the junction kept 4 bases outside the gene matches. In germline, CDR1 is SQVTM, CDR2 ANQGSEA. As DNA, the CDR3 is TGCAGCGTTGAAGATTCGGGGACAGGCGAGCAGTACTTC. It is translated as CSVEDSGTGEQYF.

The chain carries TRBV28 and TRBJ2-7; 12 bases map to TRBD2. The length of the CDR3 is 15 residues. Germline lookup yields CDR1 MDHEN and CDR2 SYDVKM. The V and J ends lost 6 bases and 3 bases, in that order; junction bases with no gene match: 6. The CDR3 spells CASRRLAGVDYEQYF. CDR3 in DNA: TGTGCCAGCAGACGACTAGCGGGGGTAGACTACGAGCAGTACTTC. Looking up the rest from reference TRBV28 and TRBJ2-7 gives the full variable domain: DVKVTQSSRYLVKRTGEKVFLECVQDMDHENMFWYRQDPGLGLRLIYFSYDVKMKEKGDIPEGYSVSREKKERFSLILESASTNQTSMYLCASRRLAGVDYEQYFGPGTRLTVT.

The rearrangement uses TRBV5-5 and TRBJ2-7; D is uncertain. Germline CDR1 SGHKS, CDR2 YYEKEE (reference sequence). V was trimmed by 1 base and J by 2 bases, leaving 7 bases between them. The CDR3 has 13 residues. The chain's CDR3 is CASSLHQAYEQYF. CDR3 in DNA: TGTGCCAGCAGCTTGCACCAAGCCTACGAGCAGTACTTC.

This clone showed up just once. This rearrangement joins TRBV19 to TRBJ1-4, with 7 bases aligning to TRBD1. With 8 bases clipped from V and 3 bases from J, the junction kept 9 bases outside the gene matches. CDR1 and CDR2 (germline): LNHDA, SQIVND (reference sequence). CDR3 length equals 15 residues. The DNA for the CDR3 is TGTGCCAGTCGAAGAACAGGGGCGCCTAATGAAAAACTGTTTTTT. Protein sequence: CASRRTGAPNEKLFF.

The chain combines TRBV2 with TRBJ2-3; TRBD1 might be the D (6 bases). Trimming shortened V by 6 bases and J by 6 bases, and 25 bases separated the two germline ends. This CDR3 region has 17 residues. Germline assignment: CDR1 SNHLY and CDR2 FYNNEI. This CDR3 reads CASRASTGLGASDTQYF. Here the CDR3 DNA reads TGTGCCAGCAGAGCAAGTACAGGGTTGGGGGCATCGGATACGCAGTATTTT.

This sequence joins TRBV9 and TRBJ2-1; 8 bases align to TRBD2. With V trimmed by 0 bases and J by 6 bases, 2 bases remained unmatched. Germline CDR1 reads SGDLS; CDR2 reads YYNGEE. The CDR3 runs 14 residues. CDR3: CASSVGTSGNEQFF. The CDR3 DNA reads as TGTGCCAGCAGCGTAGGCACTAGCGGCAATGAGCAGTTCTTC. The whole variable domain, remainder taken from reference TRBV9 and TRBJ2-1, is DSGVTQTPKHLITATGQRVTLRCSPRSGDLSVYWYQQSLDQGLQFLIQYYNGEERAKGNILERFSAQQFPDLHSELNLSSLELGDSALYFCASSVGTSGNEQFFGPGTRLTVL.